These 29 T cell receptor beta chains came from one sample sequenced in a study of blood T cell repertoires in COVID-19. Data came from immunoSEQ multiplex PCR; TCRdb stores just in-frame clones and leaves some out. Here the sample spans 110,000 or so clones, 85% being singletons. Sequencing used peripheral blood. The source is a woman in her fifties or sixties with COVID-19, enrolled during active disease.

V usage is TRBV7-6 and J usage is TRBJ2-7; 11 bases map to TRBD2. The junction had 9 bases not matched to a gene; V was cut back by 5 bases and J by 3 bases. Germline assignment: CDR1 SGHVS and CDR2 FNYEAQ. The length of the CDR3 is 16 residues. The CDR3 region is CASSNSLGLAVYEQYF. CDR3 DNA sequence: TGTGCCAGCAGCAACAGTCTGGGACTAGCGGTCTACGAGCAGTACTTC.

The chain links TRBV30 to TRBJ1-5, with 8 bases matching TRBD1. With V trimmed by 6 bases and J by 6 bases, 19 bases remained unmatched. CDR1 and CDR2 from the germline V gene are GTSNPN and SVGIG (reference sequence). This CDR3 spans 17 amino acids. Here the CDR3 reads CACSTGQGAKAGQPQHF. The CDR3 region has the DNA TGTGCCTGCAGTACCGGACAGGGAGCGAAGGCGGGTCAGCCCCAGCATTTT.

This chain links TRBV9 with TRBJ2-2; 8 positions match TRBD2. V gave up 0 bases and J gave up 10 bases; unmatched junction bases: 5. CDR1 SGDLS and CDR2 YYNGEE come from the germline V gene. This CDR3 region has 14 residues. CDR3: CASSVAGGPVELFF. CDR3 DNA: TGTGCCAGCAGCGTAGCGGGGGGGCCTGTGGAGCTGTTTTTT.

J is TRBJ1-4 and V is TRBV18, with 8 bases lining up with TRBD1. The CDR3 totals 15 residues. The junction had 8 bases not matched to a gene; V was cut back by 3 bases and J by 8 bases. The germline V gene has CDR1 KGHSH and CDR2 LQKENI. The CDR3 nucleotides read TGTGCCAGCTCACCTCCGACAGGGGTGAGAGAAAAACTGTTTTTT. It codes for CASSPPTGVREKLFF.

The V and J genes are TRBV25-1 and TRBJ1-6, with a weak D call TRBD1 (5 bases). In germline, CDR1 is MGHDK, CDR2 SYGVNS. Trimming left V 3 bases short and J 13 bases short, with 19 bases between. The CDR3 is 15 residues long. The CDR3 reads CASSEPTGRGSPLHF. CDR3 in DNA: TGTGCCAGCAGTGAGCCCACAGGTAGGGGTTCTCCCCTCCACTTT. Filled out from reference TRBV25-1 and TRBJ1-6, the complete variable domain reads EADIYQTPRYLVIGTGKKITLECSQTMGHDKMYWYQQDPGMELHLIHYSYGVNSTEKGDLSSESTVSRIRTEHFPLTLESARPSHTSQYLCASSEPTGRGSPLHFGNGTRLTVT.

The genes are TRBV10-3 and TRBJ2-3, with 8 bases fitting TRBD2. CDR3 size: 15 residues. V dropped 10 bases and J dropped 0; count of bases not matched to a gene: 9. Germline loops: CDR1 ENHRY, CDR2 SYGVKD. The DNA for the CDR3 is TGTGCCACCGGGGGGGGACTCTCTAGCACAGATACGCAGTATTTT. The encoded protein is CATGGGLSSTDTQYF.

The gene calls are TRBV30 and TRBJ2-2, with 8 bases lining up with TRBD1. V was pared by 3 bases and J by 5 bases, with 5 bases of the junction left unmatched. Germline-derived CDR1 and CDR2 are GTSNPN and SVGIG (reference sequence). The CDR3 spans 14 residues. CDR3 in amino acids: CAWRMTGVTGELFF. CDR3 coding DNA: TGTGCCTGGAGGATGACAGGGGTTACCGGGGAGCTGTTTTTT.

For the CDR3, the DNA is TGTGCCAGCAGCCAGACTCAGGGGGCCTATGGCTACACCTTC. Amino acids: CASSQTQGAYGYTF. V usage is TRBV3-1 (or the pseudogene TRBV3-2) and J usage is TRBJ1-2; 8 positions agree with TRBD1. The CDR3 runs to 14 residues. CDR1 and CDR2 (germline): LGHDT, YNNKEL (reference sequence). J lost 4 bases, V lost 3 bases, and 4 bases had no gene match.

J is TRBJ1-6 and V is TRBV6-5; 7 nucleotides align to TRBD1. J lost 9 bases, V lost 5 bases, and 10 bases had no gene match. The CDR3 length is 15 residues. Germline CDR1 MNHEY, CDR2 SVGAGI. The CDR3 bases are TGTGCCAGCAGTCTGACAGGGTATTTAGGTTCACCCCTCCACTTT. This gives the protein CASSLTGYLGSPLHF.

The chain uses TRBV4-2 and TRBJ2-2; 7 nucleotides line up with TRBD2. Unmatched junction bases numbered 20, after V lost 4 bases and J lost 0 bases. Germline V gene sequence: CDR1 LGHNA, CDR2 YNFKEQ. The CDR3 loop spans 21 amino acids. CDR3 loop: CASSPHKISVRGDANTGELFF. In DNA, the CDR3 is TGTGCCAGCAGCCCGCACAAAATAAGCGTCCGGGGGGATGCGAACACCGGGGAGCTGTTTTTT.

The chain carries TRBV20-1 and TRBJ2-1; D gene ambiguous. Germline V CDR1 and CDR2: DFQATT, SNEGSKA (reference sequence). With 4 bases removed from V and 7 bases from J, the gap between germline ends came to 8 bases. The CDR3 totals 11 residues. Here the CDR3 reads CSAKQRNEQFF. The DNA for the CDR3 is TGCAGTGCTAAACAGAGAAATGAGCAGTTCTTC.

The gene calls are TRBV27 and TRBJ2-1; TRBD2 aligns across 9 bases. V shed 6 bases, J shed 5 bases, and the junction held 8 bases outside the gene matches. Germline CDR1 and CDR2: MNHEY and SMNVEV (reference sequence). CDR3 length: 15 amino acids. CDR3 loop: CASSTGTSPHNEQFF. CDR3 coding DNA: TGTGCCAGCAGCACCGGGACTAGCCCCCACAATGAGCAGTTCTTC.

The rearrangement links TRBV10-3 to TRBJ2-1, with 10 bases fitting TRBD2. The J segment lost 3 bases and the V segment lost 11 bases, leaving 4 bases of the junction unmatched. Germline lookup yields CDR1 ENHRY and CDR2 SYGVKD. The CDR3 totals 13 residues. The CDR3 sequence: CALSSGGYNEQFF. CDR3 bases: TGTGCCCTCTCTAGCGGGGGCTACAATGAGCAGTTCTTC.

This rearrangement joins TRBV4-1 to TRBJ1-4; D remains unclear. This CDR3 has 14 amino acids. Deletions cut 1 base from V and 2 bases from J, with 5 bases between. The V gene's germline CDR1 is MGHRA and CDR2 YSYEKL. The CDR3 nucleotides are TGCGCCAGCAGCCAAGGAGGGACTAATGAAAAACTGTTTTTT. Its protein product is CASSQGGTNEKLFF.

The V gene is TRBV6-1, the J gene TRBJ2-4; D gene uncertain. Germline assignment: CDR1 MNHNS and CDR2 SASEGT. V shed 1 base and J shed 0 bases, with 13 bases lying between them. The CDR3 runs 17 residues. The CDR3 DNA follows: TGTGCCAGCAGTGAAGGACGGAGTATACTAGCCAAAAACATTCAGTACTTC. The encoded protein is CASSEGRSILAKNIQYF.

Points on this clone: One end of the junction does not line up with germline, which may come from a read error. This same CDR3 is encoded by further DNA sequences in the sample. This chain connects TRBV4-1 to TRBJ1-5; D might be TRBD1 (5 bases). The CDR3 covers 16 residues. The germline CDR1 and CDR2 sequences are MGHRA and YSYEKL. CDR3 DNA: TGCGCCAGCAGCCCCGCCGGGAGAGACAGATATCAGCCCCAACATTTT. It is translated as CASSPAGRDRYQPQHF.

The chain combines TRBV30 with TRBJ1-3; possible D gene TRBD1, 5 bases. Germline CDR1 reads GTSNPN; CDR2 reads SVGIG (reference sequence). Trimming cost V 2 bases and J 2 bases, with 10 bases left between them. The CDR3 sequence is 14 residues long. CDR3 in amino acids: CAWSRARAGNTIYF. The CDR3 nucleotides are TGTGCCTGGAGTCGGGCCAGGGCTGGAAACACCATATATTTT. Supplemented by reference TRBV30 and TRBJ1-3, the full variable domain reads SQTIHQWPATLVQPVGSPLSLECTVEGTSNPNLYWYRQAAGRGLQLLFYSVGIGQISSEVPQNLSASRPQDRQFILSSKKLLLSDSGFYLCAWSRARAGNTIYFGEGSWLTVV.

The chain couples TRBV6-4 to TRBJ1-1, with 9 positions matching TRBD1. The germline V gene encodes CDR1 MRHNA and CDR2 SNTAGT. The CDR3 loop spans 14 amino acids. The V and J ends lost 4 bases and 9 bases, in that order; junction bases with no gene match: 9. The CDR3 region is CASSAQQGASQAFF. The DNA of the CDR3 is TGTGCCAGCAGTGCCCAACAGGGGGCTTCGCAAGCTTTCTTT.

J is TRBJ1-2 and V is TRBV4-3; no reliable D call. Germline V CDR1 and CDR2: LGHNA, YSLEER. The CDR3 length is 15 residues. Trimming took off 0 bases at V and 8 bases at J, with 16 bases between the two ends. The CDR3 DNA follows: TGCGCCAGCAGCCAAGATTTTGTGACCTTGGAGGGCTACACCTTC. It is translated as CASSQDFVTLEGYTF.

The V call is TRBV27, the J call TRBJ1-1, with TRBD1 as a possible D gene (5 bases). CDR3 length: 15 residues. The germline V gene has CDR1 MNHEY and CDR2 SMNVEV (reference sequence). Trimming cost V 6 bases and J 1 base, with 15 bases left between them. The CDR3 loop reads CASSRENDGNTEAFF. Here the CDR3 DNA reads TGTGCCAGCAGCAGGGAAAACGATGGGAACACTGAAGCTTTCTTT.

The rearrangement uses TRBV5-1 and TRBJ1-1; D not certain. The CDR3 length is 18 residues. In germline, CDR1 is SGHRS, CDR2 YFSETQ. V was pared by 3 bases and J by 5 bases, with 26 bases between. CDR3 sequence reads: CASSWSRRSEGWKTEAFF. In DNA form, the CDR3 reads TGCGCCAGCAGCTGGAGTCGACGAAGTGAAGGTTGGAAGACTGAAGCTTTCTTT.

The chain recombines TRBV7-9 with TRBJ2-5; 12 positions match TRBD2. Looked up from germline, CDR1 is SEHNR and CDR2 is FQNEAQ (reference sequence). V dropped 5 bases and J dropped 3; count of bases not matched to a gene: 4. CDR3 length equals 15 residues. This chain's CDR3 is CASSPRTSGKETQYF. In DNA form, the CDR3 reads TGTGCCAGCAGCCCTCGGACTAGCGGGAAAGAGACCCAGTACTTC.

The CDR3 region has the DNA TGCAGCGTTGGGATCGGCCGGACTTATAATGAAAAACTGTTTTTT. Its translation: CSVGIGRTYNEKLFF. The chain has TRBV29-1 and TRBJ1-4, with no clear D. The V end lost 4 bases, the J end lost 4 bases, and 16 bases lay between the germline ends. Germline CDR1 and CDR2: SQVTM and ANQGSEA. The length of the CDR3 is 15 residues.

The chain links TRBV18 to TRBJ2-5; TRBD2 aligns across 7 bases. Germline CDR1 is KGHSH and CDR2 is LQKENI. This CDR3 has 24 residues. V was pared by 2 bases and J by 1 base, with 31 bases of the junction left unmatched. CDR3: CASSPSLPRRGVTGGRDGQETQYF. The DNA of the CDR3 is TGTGCCAGCTCACCAAGTCTTCCAAGGAGGGGTGTGACGGGGGGTCGAGATGGCCAAGAGACCCAGTACTTC.

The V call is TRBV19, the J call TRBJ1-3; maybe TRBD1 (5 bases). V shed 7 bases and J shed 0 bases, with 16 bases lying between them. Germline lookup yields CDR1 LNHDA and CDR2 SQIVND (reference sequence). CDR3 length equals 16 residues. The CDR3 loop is CASTPSPDSSGNTIYF. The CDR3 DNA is TGTGCCAGTACCCCCTCCCCCGACAGCTCTGGAAACACCATATATTTT.

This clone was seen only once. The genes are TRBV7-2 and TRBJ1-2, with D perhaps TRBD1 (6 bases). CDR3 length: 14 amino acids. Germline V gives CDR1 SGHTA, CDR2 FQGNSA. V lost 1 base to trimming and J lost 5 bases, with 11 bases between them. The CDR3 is CASSLVGAGYGYTF. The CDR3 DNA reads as TGTGCCAGCAGCTTAGTGGGGGCAGGGTATGGCTACACCTTC. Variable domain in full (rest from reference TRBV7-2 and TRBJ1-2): GAGVSQSPSNKVTEKGKDVELRCDPISGHTALYWYRQSLGQGLEFLIYFQGNSAPDKSGLPSDRFSAERTGGSVSTLTIQRTQQEDSAVYLCASSLVGAGYGYTFGSGTRLTVV.

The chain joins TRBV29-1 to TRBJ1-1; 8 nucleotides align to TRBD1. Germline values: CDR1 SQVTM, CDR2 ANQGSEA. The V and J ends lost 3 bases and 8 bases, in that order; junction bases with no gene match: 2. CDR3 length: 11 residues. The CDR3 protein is CSVDGQGEAFF. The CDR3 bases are TGCAGCGTTGACGGACAGGGAGAAGCTTTCTTT.

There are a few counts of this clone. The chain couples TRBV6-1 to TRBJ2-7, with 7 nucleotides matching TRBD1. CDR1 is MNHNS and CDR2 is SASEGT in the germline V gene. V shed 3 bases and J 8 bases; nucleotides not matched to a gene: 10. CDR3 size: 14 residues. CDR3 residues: CASSESTGKSKQYF. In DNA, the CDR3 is TGTGCCAGCAGTGAGTCGACAGGGAAGAGTAAGCAGTACTTC.

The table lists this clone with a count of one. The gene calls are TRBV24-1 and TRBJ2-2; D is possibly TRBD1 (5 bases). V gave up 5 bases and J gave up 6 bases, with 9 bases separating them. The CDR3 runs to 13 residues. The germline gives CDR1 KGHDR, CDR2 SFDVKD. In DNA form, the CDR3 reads TGTGCCACCAGTGCTCAGGGTCCCGGGGAGCTGTTTTTT. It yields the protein CATSAQGPGELFF.